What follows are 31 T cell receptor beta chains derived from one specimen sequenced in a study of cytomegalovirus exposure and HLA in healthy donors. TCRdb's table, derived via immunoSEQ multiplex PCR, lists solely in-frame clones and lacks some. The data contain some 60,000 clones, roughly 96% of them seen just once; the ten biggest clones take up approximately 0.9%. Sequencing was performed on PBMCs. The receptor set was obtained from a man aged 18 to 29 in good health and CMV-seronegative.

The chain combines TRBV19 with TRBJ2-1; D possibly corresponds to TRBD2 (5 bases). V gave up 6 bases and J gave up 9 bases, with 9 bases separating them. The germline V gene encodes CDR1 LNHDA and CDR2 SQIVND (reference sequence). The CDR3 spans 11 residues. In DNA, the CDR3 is TGTGCCAGTAGACTCCGGGGTGAGCAGTTCTTC. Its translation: CASRLRGEQFF. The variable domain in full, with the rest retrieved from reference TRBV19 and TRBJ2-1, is DGGITQSPKYLFRKEGQNVTLSCEQNLNHDAMYWYRQDPGQGLRLIYYSQIVNDFQKGDIAEGYSVSREKKESFPLTVTSAQKNPTAFYLCASRLRGEQFFGPGTRLTVL.

The CDR3 protein is CATWDRGLWGYTF. The CDR3 nucleotides are TGTGCCACGTGGGACAGGGGGCTTTGGGGCTACACCTTC. This chain uses TRBV6-5 with TRBJ1-2; 12 bases fit TRBD1. With 10 bases clipped from V and 8 bases from J, the junction kept 8 bases outside the gene matches. Looked up from germline, CDR1 is MNHEY and CDR2 is SVGAGI. The CDR3 contains 13 residues.

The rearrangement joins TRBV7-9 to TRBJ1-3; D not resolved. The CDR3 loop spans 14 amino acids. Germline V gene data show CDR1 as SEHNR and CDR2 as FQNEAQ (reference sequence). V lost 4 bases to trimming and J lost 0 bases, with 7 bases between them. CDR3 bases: TGTGCCAGCAGCTCCTCGGGCTCTGGAAACACCATATATTTT. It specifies CASSSSGSGNTIYF.

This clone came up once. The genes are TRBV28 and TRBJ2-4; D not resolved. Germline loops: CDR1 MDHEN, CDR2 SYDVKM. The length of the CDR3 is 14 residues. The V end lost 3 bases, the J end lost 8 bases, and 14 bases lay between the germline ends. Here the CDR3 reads CASSLRRSYDIQYF. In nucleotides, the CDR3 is TGTGCCAGCAGTTTGCGTCGGTCGTATGACATTCAGTACTTC.

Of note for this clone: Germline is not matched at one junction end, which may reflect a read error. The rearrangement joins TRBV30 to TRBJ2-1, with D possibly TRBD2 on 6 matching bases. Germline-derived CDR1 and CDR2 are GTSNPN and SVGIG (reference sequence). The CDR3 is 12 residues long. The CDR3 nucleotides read TGTGCCTGGAGTGTTTTGGCGGGGAATCACATCTTC. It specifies CAWSVLAGNHIF.

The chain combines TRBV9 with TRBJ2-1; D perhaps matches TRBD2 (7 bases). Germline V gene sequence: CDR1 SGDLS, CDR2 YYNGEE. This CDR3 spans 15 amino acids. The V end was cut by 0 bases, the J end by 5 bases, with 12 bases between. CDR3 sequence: CASSVVGGLHNEQFF. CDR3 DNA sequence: TGTGCCAGCAGCGTAGTGGGGGGGCTCCACAATGAGCAGTTCTTC.

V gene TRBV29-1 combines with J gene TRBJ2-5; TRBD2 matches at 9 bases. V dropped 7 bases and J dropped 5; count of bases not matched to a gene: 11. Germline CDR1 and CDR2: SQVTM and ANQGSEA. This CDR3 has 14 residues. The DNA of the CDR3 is TGCAGCGCGGGAATAGCGGGAGTAGGGGAGACCCAGTACTTC. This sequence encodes CSAGIAGVGETQYF.

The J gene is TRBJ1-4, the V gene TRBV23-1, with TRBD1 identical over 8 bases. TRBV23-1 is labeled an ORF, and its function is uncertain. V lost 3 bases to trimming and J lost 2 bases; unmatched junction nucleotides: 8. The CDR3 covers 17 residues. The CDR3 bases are TGCGCCAGCAGTCATTCCGACAGGGGAGCCACTAATGAAAAACTGTTTTTT. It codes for CASSHSDRGATNEKLFF.

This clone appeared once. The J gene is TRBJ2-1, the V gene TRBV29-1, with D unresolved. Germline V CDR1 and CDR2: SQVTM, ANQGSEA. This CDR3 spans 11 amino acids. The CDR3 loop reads CIPKIGNEQFF. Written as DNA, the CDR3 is TGCATCCCGAAGATCGGGAATGAGCAGTTCTTC.

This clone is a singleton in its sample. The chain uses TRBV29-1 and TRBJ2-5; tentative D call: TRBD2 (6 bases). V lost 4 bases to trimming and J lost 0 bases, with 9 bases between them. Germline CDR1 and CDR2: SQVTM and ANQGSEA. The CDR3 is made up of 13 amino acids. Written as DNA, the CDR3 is TGCAGCGTTGGCGGGGAGAACCAAGAGACCCAGTACTTC. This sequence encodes CSVGGENQETQYF. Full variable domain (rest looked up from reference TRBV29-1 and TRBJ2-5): SAVISQKPSRDICQRGTSLTIQCQVDSQVTMMFWYRQQPGQSLTLIATANQGSEATYESGFVIDKFPISRPNLTFSTLTVSNMSPEDSSIYLCSVGGENQETQYFGPGTRLLVL.

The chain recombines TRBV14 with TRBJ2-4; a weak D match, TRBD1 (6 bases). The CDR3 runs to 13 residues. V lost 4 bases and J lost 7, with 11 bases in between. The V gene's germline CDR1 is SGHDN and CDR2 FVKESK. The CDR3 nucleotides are TGTGCCAGCAGCCGCCGGACAGAGAACATTCAGTACTTC. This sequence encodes CASSRRTENIQYF.

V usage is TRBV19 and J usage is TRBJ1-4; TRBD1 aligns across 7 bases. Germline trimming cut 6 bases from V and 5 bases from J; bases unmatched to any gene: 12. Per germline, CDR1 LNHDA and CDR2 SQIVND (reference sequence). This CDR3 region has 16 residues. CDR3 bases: TGTGCCAGTAGCCAATCCGGGACAGCCTTAAATGAAAAACTGTTTTTT. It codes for CASSQSGTALNEKLFF.

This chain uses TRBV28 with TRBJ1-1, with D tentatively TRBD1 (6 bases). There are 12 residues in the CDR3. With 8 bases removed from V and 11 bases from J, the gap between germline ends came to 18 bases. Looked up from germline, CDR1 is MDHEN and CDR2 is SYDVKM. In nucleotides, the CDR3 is TGTGCCAGCGCTGGGGGGGGGCGTTGGGCTTTCTTT. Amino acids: CASAGGGRWAFF.

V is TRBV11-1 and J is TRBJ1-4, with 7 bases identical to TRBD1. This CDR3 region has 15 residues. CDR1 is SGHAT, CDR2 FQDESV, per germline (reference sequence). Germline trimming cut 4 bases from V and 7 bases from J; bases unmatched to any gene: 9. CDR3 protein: CASSSTGDSTEKLFF. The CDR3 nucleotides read TGTGCCAGCAGCTCGACGGGGGACAGTACTGAAAAACTGTTTTTT.

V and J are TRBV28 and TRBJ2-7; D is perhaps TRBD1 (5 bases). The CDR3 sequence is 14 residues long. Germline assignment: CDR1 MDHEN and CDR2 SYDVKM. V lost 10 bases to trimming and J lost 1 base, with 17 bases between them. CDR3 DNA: TGTGCCACCCAGGGCGGACCCCATTCCTACGAGCAGTACTTC. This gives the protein CATQGGPHSYEQYF.

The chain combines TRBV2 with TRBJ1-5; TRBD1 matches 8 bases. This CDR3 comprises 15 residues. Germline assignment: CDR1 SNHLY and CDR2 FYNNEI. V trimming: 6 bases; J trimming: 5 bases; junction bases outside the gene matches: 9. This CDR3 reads CASSIDRGRDQPQHF. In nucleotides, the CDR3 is TGTGCCAGCAGCATCGACAGGGGAAGGGATCAGCCCCAGCATTTT.

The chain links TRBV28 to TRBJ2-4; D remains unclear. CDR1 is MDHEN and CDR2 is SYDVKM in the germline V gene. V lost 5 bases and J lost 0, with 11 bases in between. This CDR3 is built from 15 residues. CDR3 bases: TGTGCCAGCAGTATACTTAAGATAGCCAAAAACATTCAGTACTTC. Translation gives CASSILKIAKNIQYF.

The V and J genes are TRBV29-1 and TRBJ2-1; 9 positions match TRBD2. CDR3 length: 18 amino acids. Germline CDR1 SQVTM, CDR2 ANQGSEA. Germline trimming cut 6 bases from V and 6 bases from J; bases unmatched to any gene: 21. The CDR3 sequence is CSVLGTSGRPLMSNEQFF. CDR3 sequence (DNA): TGCAGCGTCCTAGGGACAAGCGGGAGGCCTCTAATGAGCAATGAGCAGTTCTTC.

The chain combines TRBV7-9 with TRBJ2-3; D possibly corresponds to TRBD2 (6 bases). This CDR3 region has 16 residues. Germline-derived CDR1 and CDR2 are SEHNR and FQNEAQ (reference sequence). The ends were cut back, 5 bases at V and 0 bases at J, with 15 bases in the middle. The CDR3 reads CASSPGRGSSTDTQYF. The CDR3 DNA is TGTGCCAGCAGCCCAGGCCGGGGGTCTAGCACAGATACGCAGTATTTT.

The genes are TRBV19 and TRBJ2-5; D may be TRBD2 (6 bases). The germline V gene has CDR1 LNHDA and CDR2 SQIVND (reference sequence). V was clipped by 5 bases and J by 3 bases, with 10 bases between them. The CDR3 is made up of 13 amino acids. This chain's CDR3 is CASSPGLKETQYF. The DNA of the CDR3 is TGTGCCAGTAGTCCCGGACTAAAAGAGACCCAGTACTTC.

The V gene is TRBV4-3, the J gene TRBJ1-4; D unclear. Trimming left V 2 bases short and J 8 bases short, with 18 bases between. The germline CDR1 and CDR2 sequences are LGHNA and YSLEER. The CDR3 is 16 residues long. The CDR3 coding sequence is TGCGCCAGCAGCCAATCCAAAACCCCCCCACGGGAAAAACTGTTTTTT. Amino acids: CASSQSKTPPREKLFF.

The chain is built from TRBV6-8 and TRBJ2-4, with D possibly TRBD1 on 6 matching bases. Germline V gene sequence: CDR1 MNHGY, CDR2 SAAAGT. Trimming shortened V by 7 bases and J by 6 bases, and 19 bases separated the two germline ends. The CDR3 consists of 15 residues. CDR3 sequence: CASKKTGGDRNIQYF. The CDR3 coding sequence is TGTGCCAGCAAAAAGACAGGTGGAGATAGAAACATTCAGTACTTC.

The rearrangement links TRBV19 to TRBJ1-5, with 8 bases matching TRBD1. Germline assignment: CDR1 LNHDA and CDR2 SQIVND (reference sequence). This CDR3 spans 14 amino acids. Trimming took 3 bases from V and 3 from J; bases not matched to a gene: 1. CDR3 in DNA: TGTGCCAGTAGTATGGGACAGGTCAATCAGCCCCAGCATTTT. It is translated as CASSMGQVNQPQHF.

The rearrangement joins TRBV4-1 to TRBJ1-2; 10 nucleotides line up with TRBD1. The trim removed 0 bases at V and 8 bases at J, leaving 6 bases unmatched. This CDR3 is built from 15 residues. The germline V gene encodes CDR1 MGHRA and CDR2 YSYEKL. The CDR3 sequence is CASSQEGDRGRGYTF. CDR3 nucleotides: TGCGCCAGCAGCCAAGAAGGGGACAGGGGACGCGGCTACACCTTC.

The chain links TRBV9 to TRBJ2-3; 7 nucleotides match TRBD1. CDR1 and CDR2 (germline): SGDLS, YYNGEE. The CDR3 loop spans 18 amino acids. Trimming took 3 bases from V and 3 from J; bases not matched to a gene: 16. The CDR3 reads CASSAEEGAPVDTDTQYF. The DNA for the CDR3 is TGTGCCAGCAGCGCCGAAGAGGGGGCGCCGGTAGATACAGATACGCAGTATTTT.

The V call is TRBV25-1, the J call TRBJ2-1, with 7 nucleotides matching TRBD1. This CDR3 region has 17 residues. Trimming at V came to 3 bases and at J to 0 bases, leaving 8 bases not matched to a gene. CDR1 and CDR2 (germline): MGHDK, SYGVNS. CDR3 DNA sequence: TGTGCCAGCAGTGACTCAAGAGGGGGCGGCTCCTACAATGAGCAGTTCTTC. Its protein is CASSDSRGGGSYNEQFF.

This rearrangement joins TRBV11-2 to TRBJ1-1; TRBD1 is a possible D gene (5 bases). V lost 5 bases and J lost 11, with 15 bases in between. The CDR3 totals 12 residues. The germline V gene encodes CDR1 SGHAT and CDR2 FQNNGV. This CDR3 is CASSPTNWGAFF. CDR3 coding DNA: TGTGCCAGCAGCCCCACCAATTGGGGCGCTTTCTTT.

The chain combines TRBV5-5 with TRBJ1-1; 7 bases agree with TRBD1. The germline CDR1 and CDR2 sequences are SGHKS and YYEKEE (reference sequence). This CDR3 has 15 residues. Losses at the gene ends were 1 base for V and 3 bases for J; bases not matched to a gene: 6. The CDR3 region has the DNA TGTGCCAGCAGCTTGAGGCCAGGGGGGTACACTGAAGCTTTCTTT. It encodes CASSLRPGGYTEAFF.

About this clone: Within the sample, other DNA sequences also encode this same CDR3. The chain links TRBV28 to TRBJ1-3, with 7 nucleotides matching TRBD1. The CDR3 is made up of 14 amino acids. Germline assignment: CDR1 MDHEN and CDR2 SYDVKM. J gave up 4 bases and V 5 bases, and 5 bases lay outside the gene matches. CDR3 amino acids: CASSPTGAGNTIYF. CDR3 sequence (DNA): TGTGCCAGCAGTCCCACAGGGGCAGGAAACACCATATATTTT.

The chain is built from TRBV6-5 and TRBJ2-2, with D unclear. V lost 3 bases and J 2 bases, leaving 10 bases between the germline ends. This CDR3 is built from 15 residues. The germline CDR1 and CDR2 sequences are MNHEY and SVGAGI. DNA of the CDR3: TGTGCCAGCAGTTATTCCGTCTATAACACCGGGGAGCTGTTTTTT. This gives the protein CASSYSVYNTGELFF.

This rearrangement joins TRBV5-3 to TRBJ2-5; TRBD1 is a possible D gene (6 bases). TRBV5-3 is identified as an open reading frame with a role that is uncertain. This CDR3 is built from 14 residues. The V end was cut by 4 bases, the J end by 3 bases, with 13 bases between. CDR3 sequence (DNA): TGTGCCAGAAGCCCGTGCAGGGGAGAAGAGACCCAGTACTTC. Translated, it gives CARSPCRGEETQYF.